Below, 18 T cell receptor beta chains from the same sample are listed, as sequenced in a study of T cells in Graves' hyperthyroidism and ophthalmopathy. What was amplified from RNA transcripts were TCR beta CDR3 regions. First-round RT-PCR of the TCR CDR3 relied on the HTBI primer set. MiXCR was run by TCRdb on the multiplex PCR reads, yielding one entry per CDR3 protein. Of more than 300,000 distinct CDR3 sequences listed, about 15% are singletons. The sample consisted of blood. The source of these receptors is an older woman with Graves' hyperthyroidism.

This clonotype was counted ten times or more. The chain joins TRBV2 to TRBJ1-5; 10 bases fit TRBD1. The length of the CDR3 is 15 residues. Germline V gene data show CDR1 as SNHLY and CDR2 as FYNNEI. Germline trimming cut 4 bases from V and 2 bases from J; bases unmatched to any gene: 2. For the CDR3, the DNA is TGTGCCAGCAGTGGACAGGGGGCAGGCAATCAGCCCCAGCATTTT. Residues: CASSGQGAGNQPQHF.

About this clonotype itself: A much larger clone differs from this one at a single base, so this may be a read error. V gene TRBV7-2 combines with J gene TRBJ2-3; D ambiguous. In germline, CDR1 is SGHTA, CDR2 FQGNSA. The CDR3 has 17 amino acids. The V end was cut by 0 bases, the J end by 7 bases, with 20 bases between. This CDR3 is CASSLAPGVAIKNTQYF. The CDR3 nucleotides are TGTGCCAGCAGCTTAGCGCCTGGGGTAGCTATTAAAAATACGCAGTATTTT.

The chain carries TRBV12-3 or TRBV12-4 and TRBJ2-7; a weak D match, TRBD1 (6 bases). This CDR3 is built from 13 residues. V lost 6 bases and J lost 4, with 13 bases in between. CDR3 amino acids: CASSMTGQYEQYF. The DNA of the CDR3 is TGTGCCAGCAGCATGACAGGACAATACGAGCAGTACTTC.

This clonotype was seen repeatedly, ten times or more. DNA of the CDR3: TGTGCCAGCCGCAGGGGATTCACAGATACGCAGTATTTT. Translating gives CASRRGFTDTQYF. The chain combines TRBV2 with TRBJ2-3, with D possibly matching TRBD1 (6 bases). Germline assignment: CDR1 SNHLY and CDR2 FYNNEI. The V gene lost 8 bases and the J gene lost 2 bases, with 11 bases spanning the gap. The CDR3 loop spans 13 amino acids. The full variable domain, in which reference TRBV2 and TRBJ2-3 provide the parts outside the CDR3, is EPEVTQTPSHQVTQMGQEVILRCVPISNHLYFYWYRQILGQKVEFLVSFYNNEISEKSEIFDDQFSVERPDGSNFTLKIRSTKLEDSAMYFCASRRGFTDTQYFGPGTRLTVL.

The rearrangement links TRBV19 to TRBJ2-1; a possible D gene is TRBD2 (6 bases). CDR1 and CDR2 from the germline V gene are LNHDA and SQIVND (reference sequence). CDR3 length: 15 residues. The V and J ends lost 1 base and 2 bases respectively, with 9 bases between them. The CDR3 is CASSIVSGAYNEQFF. In DNA, the CDR3 is TGTGCCAGTAGTATAGTTAGCGGTGCCTACAATGAGCAGTTCTTC.

This clonotype was seen ten or more times. The CDR3 coding sequence is TGTGCCAGCAGCCAGCCTGGACAGGGCGGAACCCAGCCCCAGCATTTT. It specifies CASSQPGQGGTQPQHF. This rearrangement joins TRBV5-5 to TRBJ1-5; 8 bases are a match to TRBD1. This CDR3 spans 16 amino acids. The V gene end was trimmed by 4 bases and the J gene end by 7 bases; junction bases not matched to a gene: 13. CDR1 and CDR2 from the germline V gene are SGHKS and YYEKEE (reference sequence).

V and J are TRBV5-4 and TRBJ2-7, with a possible D match to TRBD2 (6 bases). Trimming took off 6 bases at V and 5 bases at J, with 18 bases between the two ends. The germline CDR1 and CDR2 sequences are SGHNT and YYREEE (reference sequence). The CDR3 runs to 14 residues. In DNA, the CDR3 is TGTGCCAGCACCTATCCGGGGCGGGGCCACGAGCAGTACTTC. Its protein product is CASTYPGRGHEQYF.

The chain has TRBV4-1 and TRBJ2-5; the match to TRBD2 covers 10 bases. V lost 7 bases to trimming and J lost 6 bases; unmatched junction nucleotides: 8. The CDR3 is 14 residues long. Per germline, CDR1 MGHRA and CDR2 YSYEKL. In DNA, the CDR3 is TGCGCCAGCACTCTTCTAGCGGGAGTTAAGACCCAGTACTTC. Encoded protein: CASTLLAGVKTQYF.

This clonotype was recorded at least ten times. The rearrangement uses TRBV9 and TRBJ2-5; 12 bases agree with TRBD2. Germline V gives CDR1 SGDLS, CDR2 YYNGEE. V shed 6 bases, J shed 4 bases, and the junction held 13 bases outside the gene matches. The CDR3 consists of 17 residues. DNA of the CDR3: TGTGCCAGCACTCCGGGGAGGCTAGCGGGAGGGCGAGAGACCCAGTACTTC. It is translated as CASTPGRLAGGRETQYF.

The chain joins TRBV30 to TRBJ1-3; D unresolved. Germline lookup yields CDR1 GTSNPN and CDR2 SVGIG (reference sequence). CDR3 size: 14 residues. V dropped 2 bases and J dropped 1 base, with 9 bases sitting between them. The CDR3 DNA reads TGTGCCTGGAGTACAGCAAATTCTGGAAACACCATATATTTT. This codes for CAWSTANSGNTIYF.

This clonotype showed up many times. This sequence joins TRBV6-6 and TRBJ2-5; D is unclear. The length of the CDR3 is 14 residues. From germline, CDR1 is MNHNY and CDR2 SVGAGI (reference sequence). Trimming pared 2 bases from V and 4 bases from J, leaving 11 bases between. Here the CDR3 reads CASSYRVSAETQYF. CDR3 nucleotides: TGTGCCAGCAGTTACAGGGTTTCAGCAGAGACCCAGTACTTC.

This clonotype was counted ten times or more. The chain couples TRBV12-3 or TRBV12-4 to TRBJ2-7; unclear D gene. This CDR3 is built from 14 residues. V was cut by 5 bases and J by 5 bases, with 16 bases left in between. Written as DNA, the CDR3 is TGTGCCAGCAGTAATAGCCACTCCCGAGACGAGCAGTACTTC. Its protein is CASSNSHSRDEQYF.

This chain joins TRBV10-3 and TRBJ2-7; TRBD2 matches at 12 bases. CDR3 length equals 14 residues. Germline V lookup: CDR1 ENHRY, CDR2 SYGVKD. After removal of 6 bases from V and 4 bases from J, the junction contained 4 bases not matched to a gene. CDR3 sequence (DNA): TGTGCCATCAGCCGACTAGCGGGAGTGTACGAGCAGTACTTC. Translation gives CAISRLAGVYEQYF.

The V and J genes are TRBV6-5 and TRBJ1-5; D is uncertain. The CDR3 is 14 residues long. Looked up from germline, CDR1 is MNHEY and CDR2 is SVGAGI. Trimming pared 2 bases from V and 0 bases from J, leaving 5 bases between. CDR3 sequence reads: CASSYINSNQPQHF. CDR3 in DNA: TGTGCCAGCAGTTACATAAATAGCAATCAGCCCCAGCATTTT.

The chain employs TRBV9 and TRBJ2-2, with D possibly being TRBD1 or TRBD2 (5 bases each). CDR3 length equals 14 residues. Per germline, CDR1 SGDLS and CDR2 YYNGEE. V was pared by 0 bases and J by 6 bases, with 9 bases between. The CDR3 region has the DNA TGTGCCAGCAGCGTAGCCGGGGCCTCCGGGGAGCTGTTTTTT. Its translation: CASSVAGASGELFF.

In its sample, this clonotype was seen many times. V usage is TRBV28 and J usage is TRBJ1-2; D ambiguous. The CDR3 length is 14 residues. Trimming shortened V by 7 bases and J by 3 bases, and 15 bases separated the two germline ends. CDR1 and CDR2 (germline): MDHEN, SYDVKM. CDR3 sequence reads: CASIGSRSYYGYTF. CDR3 DNA: TGTGCCAGCATCGGGAGCCGGAGCTACTATGGCTACACCTTC.

As for this clonotype: A much larger clone differs by one base, so this may be a read error. The chain employs TRBV11-3 and TRBJ2-3; 7 bases match TRBD2. Germline CDR1 and CDR2: SGHNT and YENEEA. The CDR3 length is 14 residues. The CDR3, as DNA: TGTGCCATCCCCCGGGGGGTACGCACAGATATGCAGTATTTT. This encodes CAIPRGVRTDMQYF.

This clonotype has more than one count but fewer than ten. V usage is TRBV19 and J usage is TRBJ2-7; 13 bases map to TRBD2. This CDR3 has 18 residues. The V gene's germline CDR1 is LNHDA and CDR2 SQIVND (reference sequence). The V and J ends lost 4 bases and 4 bases, in that order; junction bases with no gene match: 13. DNA for the CDR3: TGTGCCAGTAGTAAATCCGGGACTAGCGGGGCTAACCGGTACGAGCAGTACTTC. Its protein is CASSKSGTSGANRYEQYF.